Listed below are T cell receptor beta chains from one sample, sequenced in a study of CD8+ T cells in alopecia areata. Produced via immunoSEQ multiplex PCR; TCRdb's table is partial and in-frame only. The sample contains 270,000 or so clones, 55% to 70% of which appear only once. This specimen consisted of CD4+ T cells sorted from blood, obtained at week 24, from a patient treated with tofacitinib. These receptors originate from a human donor with alopecia areata. Each CDR3 is given with its conserved first and last residue. D genes are given only for firm matches. Size tells how often a clone was seen (once, few, many) or the class of an expanded clone, and some rows leave it out.

>NA|TRBV15|TRBJ1-2|NA
CATSRETGTLGEGYTF
TGTGCCACCAGCAGAGAAACCGGGACACTCGGCGAAGGCTACACCTTC
>NA|TRBV13|TRBJ2-3|NA
CASSLTGITDTQYF
TGTGCCAGCAGCTTAACAGGAATCACAGATACGCAGTATTTT
>TRBD2|TRBV6-6|TRBJ2-5|NA
CASSLGLAGVGETQYF
TGTGCCAGCAGTTTGGGACTTGCGGGGGTCGGGGAGACCCAGTACTTC
>NA|TRBV29-1|TRBJ1-4|NA
CSVLPGGEREKLFF
TGCAGCGTGCTACCGGGAGGGGAGCGAGAAAAACTGTTTTTT
>NA|TRBV7-3|TRBJ2-7|NA
CASSLRPGPDYEQYF
TGTGCCAGCAGCTTGCGACCGGGACCAGACTACGAGCAGTACTTC
>NA|TRBV6-6|TRBJ2-6|NA
CASSYSVAGANVLTF
TGTGCCAGCAGTTACTCCGTGGCCGGGGCCAACGTCCTGACTTTC
>NA|TRBV27|TRBJ1-5|once
CASSSAWKSSQHF
TGTGCCAGCAGTTCGGCATGGAAGAGTTCCCAGCATTTT
>NA|TRBV9|TRBJ2-3|NA
CASSPGRDTQYF
TGTGCCAGCAGCCCAGGGCGAGATACGCAGTATTTT
>NA|TRBV30|TRBJ1-1|NA
CACAEGYMNTEAFF
TGTGCCTGTGCAGAGGGGTACATGAACACTGAAGCTTTCTTT
>NA|TRBV4-1|TRBJ1-6|few
CASSPGLYSPLHF
TGCGCCAGCAGCCCGGGACTGTATTCACCCCTCCACTTT
>NA|TRBV28|TRBJ2-7|NA
CASTHTGFVDEQYF
TGTGCCAGCACCCATACAGGGTTCGTCGACGAGCAGTACTTC
>NA|TRBV20-1|TRBJ2-7|few
CSASTSYEQYF
TGCAGTGCCTCGACTAGCTACGAGCAGTACTTC
>TRBD1|TRBV6-5|TRBJ2-7|NA
CASRKVDRAHEQYF
TGTGCCAGCAGAAAAGTGGACAGGGCCCACGAGCAGTACTTC
>NA|TRBV7-9|TRBJ1-2|few
CASSLGGNGYTF
TGTGCCAGCAGCTTAGGGGGGAATGGCTACACCTTC
>NA|TRBV7-2|TRBJ1-2|NA
CASSLAGGINYGYTF
TGTGCCAGCAGCTTAGCAGGGGGGATAAACTATGGCTACACCTTC
>NA|TRBV4-2|TRBJ1-1|few
CASSQGREAFF
TGTGCCAGCAGCCAAGGGCGAGAAGCTTTCTTT
>NA|TRBV15|TRBJ1-5|few
CATSRANQPQHF
TGTGCCACCAGCAGGGCCAATCAGCCCCAGCATTTT
>NA|TRBV12-5|TRBJ2-7|NA
CASGLVSVEQYF
TGTGCTAGTGGTCTGGTATCGGTTGAGCAGTACTTC
>NA|TRBV30|TRBJ2-5|NA
CAWSVTGLRETQYF
TGTGCCTGGAGTGTAACAGGGCTTAGGGAGACCCAGTACTTC
>TRBD2|TRBV30|TRBJ2-7|NA
CAWSVRGGRGSLYF
TGTGCCTGGAGTGTCCGCGGCGGGAGGGGTTCACTGTACTTC
>TRBD1|TRBV9|TRBJ2-3|few
CASSLQGASTDTQYF
TGTGCCAGCAGCCTGCAGGGGGCTAGCACAGATACGCAGTATTTT
>NA|TRBV5-1|TRBJ1-1|NA
CASSTQSGNTEAFF
TGCGCCAGCAGTACACAATCGGGAAACACTGAAGCTTTCTTT
>NA|TRBV30|TRBJ2-2|NA
CALKALNTGELFF
TGTGCCCTGAAGGCCCTAAACACCGGGGAGCTGTTTTTT
>NA|TRBV15|TRBJ1-1|NA
CATSRDLQGAENTEAFF
TGTGCCACCAGCAGAGATCTACAAGGGGCAGAGAACACTGAAGCTTTCTTT
>NA|TRBV5-6|TRBJ1-4|NA
CASSSPTETNEKLFF
TGTGCCAGCAGCTCTCCGACAGAAACTAATGAAAAACTGTTTTTT
>TRBD1|TRBV6-6|TRBJ2-1|NA
CASIDRGTHYNEQFF
TGTGCCAGCATCGACAGGGGGACGCACTACAATGAGCAGTTCTTC
>NA|TRBV5-1|TRBJ2-3|NA
CASSLNTDTQYF
TGCGCCAGCAGCTTGAACACAGATACGCAGTATTTT
>NA|TRBV25-1|TRBJ2-5|NA
CASSEYETQYF
TGTGCCAGCAGTGAATACGAGACCCAGTACTTC
>NA|TRBV4-1|TRBJ1-6|NA
CASSQRPEGTPLHF
TGCGCCAGCAGCCAACGGCCCGAGGGAACACCCCTCCACTTT
>NA|TRBV20-1|TRBJ2-1|NA
CSALKGLEQFF
TGCAGTGCTTTAAAGGGTCTTGAGCAGTTCTTC
>TRBD1|TRBV5-6|TRBJ1-4|NA
CASSLFVQQGEKLFF
TGTGCCAGCAGCTTGTTCGTGCAACAGGGGGAAAAACTGTTTTTT
>TRBD2|TRBV14|TRBJ2-5|few
CASSPTGGETQYF
TGTGCCAGCAGCCCTACGGGGGGAGAGACCCAGTACTTC
>TRBD1|TRBV6-5|TRBJ1-2|NA
CASSYRGTGIHGYTF
TGTGCCAGCAGTTACAGGGGGACAGGGATACATGGCTACACCTTC
>NA|TRBV5-6|TRBJ1-1|NA
CASSFGGRNTEAFF
TGTGCCAGCAGCTTCGGGGGGCGAAACACTGAAGCTTTCTTT
>TRBD1|TRBV2|TRBJ1-3|NA
CASSDRGPGNTIYF
TGTGCCAGCAGTGACAGGGGGCCTGGAAACACCATATATTTT
>NA|TRBV27|TRBJ1-6|NA
CASSLFDRSNSPLHF
TGTGCCAGCAGTTTATTCGACAGGAGCAATTCACCCCTCCACTTT
>TRBD2|TRBV4-3|TRBJ2-3|NA
CASSQGTSGLDTDTQYF
TGCGCCAGCAGCCAAGGGACTAGCGGCTTAGACACAGATACGCAGTATTTT
>NA|TRBV6-1|TRBJ1-1|few
CASSEKGNTEAFF
TGTGCCAGCAGTGAAAAAGGGAACACTGAAGCTTTCTTT
>TRBD1|TRBV7-2|TRBJ1-5|NA
CASSFNRGGNQPQHF
TGTGCCAGCAGCTTCAACAGGGGGGGTAATCAGCCCCAGCATTTT
>TRBD1|TRBV9|TRBJ2-3|NA
CASSVAGGGPDTQYF
TGTGCCAGCAGCGTAGCAGGGGGCGGCCCAGATACGCAGTATTTT
>TRBD1|TRBV30|TRBJ2-7|NA
CAWGRDSQTYEQYF
TGTGCCTGGGGTCGGGACAGCCAAACCTACGAGCAGTACTTC
>TRBD1|TRBV2|TRBJ2-7|NA
CASSEIRDRVFYEQYF
TGTGCCAGCAGTGAGATCCGGGACAGGGTCTTCTACGAGCAGTACTTC
>TRBD1|TRBV5-1|TRBJ2-5|NA
CASSLGTGRETQYF
TGCGCCAGCAGCTTGGGGACAGGACGAGAGACCCAGTACTTC
>NA|TRBV10-3|TRBJ1-2|few
CAISEGQGGYTF
TGTGCCATCAGTGAAGGTCAAGGAGGCTACACCTTC
>TRBD1|TRBV2|TRBJ2-3|few
CASSEDRDSTDTQYF
TGTGCCAGCAGTGAGGACAGGGACAGCACAGATACGCAGTATTTT
>NA|TRBV10-3|TRBJ1-1|NA
CAISETLNTEAFF
TGTGCCATCAGTGAGACGCTGAACACTGAAGCTTTCTTT
>NA|TRBV10-3|TRBJ1-3|few
CAISESNGAGNTIYF
TGTGCCATCAGTGAGTCGAACGGGGCTGGAAACACCATATATTTT
>NA|TRBV6-1|TRBJ1-2|few
CASSSTQERYGYTF
TGTGCCAGCAGTTCCACTCAGGAGCGTTATGGCTACACCTTC
>NA|TRBV25-1|TRBJ1-1|few
CASSDEVAAREAFF
TGTGCCAGCAGTGACGAGGTCGCGGCTCGCGAAGCTTTCTTT
>NA|TRBV6-9|TRBJ2-7|NA
CASSYLIRVYEQYF
TGTGCCAGCAGTTATTTAATTAGAGTCTACGAGCAGTACTTC